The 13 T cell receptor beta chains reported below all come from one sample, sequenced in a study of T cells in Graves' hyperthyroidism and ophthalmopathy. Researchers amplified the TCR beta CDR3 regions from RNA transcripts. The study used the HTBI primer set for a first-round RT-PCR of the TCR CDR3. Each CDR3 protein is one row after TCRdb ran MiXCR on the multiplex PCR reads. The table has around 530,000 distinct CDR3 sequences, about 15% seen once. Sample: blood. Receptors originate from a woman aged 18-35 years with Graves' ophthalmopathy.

For the CDR3, the DNA is TGCAGCGTTGGGGACGTACTCTCCTACGAGCAGTACTTC. It codes for CSVGDVLSYEQYF. This sequence joins TRBV29-1 and TRBJ2-7, with D perhaps assigned TRBD1 or TRBD2 (5 bases each). The germline V and J ends were trimmed by 4 bases and 0 bases, with 10 bases remaining between them. Looked up from germline, CDR1 is SQVTM and CDR2 is ANQGSEA. The CDR3 length is 13 residues.

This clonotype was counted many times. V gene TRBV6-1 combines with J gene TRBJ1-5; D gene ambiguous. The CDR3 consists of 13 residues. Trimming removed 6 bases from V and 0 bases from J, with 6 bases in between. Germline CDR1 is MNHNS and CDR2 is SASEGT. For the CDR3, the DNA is TGTGCCAGCAGGGACGATAGCAATCAGCCCCAGCATTTT. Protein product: CASRDDSNQPQHF.

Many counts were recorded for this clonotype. The CDR3 protein is CASSPEVAGGPDTQYF. CDR3 bases: TGTGCCAGCAGCCCCGAGGTAGCGGGGGGGCCTGATACGCAGTATTTT. This sequence joins TRBV11-2 and TRBJ2-3; 11 bases agree with TRBD2. Trimming at V came to 5 bases and at J to 6 bases, leaving 10 bases not matched to a gene. CDR3 size: 16 residues. CDR1 and CDR2 (germline): SGHAT, FQNNGV.

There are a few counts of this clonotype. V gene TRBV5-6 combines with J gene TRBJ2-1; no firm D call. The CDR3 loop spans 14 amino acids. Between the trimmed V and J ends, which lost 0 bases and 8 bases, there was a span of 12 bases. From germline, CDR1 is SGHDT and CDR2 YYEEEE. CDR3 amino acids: CASSLGVGRYEQFF. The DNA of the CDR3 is TGTGCCAGCAGCTTGGGAGTGGGCCGATATGAGCAGTTCTTC.

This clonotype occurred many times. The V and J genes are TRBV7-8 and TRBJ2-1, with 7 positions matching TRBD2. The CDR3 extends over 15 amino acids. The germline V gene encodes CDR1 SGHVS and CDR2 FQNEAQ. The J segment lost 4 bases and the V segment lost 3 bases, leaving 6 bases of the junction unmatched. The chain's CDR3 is CASSFGGTIYNEQFF. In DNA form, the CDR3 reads TGTGCCAGCAGCTTCGGGGGGACTATATACAATGAGCAGTTCTTC.

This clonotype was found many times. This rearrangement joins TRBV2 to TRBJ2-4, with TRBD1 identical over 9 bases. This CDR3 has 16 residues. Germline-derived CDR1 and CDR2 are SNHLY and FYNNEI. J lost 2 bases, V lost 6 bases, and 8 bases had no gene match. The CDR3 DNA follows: TGTGCCAGCAGAGAACCGACAGGGGGGACCAAAAACATTCAGTACTTC. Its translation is CASREPTGGTKNIQYF.

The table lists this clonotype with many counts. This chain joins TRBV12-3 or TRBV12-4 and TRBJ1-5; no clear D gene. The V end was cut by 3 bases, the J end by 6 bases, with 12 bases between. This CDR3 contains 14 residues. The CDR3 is CASSFFQMGQPQHF. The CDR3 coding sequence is TGTGCCAGCAGTTTCTTCCAGATGGGTCAGCCCCAGCATTTT.

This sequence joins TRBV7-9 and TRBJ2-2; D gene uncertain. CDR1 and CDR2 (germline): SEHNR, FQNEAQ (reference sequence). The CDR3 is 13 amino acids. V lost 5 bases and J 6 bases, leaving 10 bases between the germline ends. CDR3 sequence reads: CASSATQPGELFF. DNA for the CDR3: TGTGCCAGCAGCGCGACGCAGCCCGGGGAGCTGTTTTTT. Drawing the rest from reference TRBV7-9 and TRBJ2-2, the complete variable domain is DTGVSQNPRHKITKRGQNVTFRCDPISEHNRLYWYRQTLGQGPEFLTYFQNEAQLEKSRLLSDRFSAERPKGSFSTLEIQRTEQGDSAMYLCASSATQPGELFFGEGSRLTVL.

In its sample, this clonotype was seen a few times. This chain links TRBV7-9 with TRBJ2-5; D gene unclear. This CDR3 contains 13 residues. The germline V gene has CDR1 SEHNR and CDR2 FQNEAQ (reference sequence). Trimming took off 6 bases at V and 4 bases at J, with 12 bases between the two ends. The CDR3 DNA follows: TGTGCCAGCAGTCGAGGAAGAGCAGAGACCCAGTACTTC. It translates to CASSRGRAETQYF.

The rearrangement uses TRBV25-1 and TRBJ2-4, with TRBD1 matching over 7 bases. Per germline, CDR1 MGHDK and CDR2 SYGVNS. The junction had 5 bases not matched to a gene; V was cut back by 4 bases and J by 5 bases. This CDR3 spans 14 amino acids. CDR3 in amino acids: CASSAPGTENIQYF. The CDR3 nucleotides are TGTGCCAGCAGTGCTCCAGGGACAGAAAACATTCAGTACTTC.

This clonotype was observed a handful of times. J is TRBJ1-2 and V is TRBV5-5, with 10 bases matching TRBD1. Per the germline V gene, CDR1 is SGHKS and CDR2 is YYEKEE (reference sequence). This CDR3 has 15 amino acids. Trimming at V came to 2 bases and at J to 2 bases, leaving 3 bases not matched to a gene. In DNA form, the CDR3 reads TGTGCCAGCAGCTTTGGACAGGGGGTCAACTATGGCTACACCTTC. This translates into CASSFGQGVNYGYTF. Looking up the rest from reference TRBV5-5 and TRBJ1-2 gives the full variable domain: DAGVTQSPTHLIKTRGQQVTLRCSPISGHKSVSWYQQVLGQGPQFIFQYYEKEERGRGNFPDRFSARQFPNYSSELNVNALLLGDSALYLCASSFGQGVNYGYTFGSGTRLTVV.

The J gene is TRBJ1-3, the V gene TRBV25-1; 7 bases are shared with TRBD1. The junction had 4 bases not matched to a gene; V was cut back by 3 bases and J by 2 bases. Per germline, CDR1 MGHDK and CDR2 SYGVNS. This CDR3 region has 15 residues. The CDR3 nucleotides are TGTGCCAGCAGTGATTCGGGGACAGCTGGAAACACCATATATTTT. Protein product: CASSDSGTAGNTIYF.

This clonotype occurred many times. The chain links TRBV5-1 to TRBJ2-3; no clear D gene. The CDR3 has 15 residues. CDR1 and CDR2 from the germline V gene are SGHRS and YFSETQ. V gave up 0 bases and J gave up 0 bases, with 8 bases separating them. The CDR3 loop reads CASSLGRLSTDTQYF. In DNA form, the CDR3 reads TGCGCCAGCAGCTTGGGTCGGCTAAGCACAGATACGCAGTATTTT. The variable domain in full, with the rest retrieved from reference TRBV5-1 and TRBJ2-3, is KAGVTQTPRYLIKTRGQQVTLSCSPISGHRSVSWYQQTPGQGLQFLFEYFSETQRNKGNFPGRFSGRQFSNSRSEMNVSTLELGDSALYLCASSLGRLSTDTQYFGPGTRLTVL.